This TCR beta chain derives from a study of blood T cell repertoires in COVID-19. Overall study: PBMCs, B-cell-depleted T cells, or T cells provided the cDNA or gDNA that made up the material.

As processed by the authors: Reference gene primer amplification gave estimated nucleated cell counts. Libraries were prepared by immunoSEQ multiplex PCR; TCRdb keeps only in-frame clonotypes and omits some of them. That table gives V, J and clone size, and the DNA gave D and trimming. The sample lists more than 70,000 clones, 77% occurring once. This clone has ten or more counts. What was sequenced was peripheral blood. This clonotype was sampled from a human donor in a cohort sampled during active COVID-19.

The CDR3 region is CASSSGTGEQYF. CDR3 sequence (DNA): TGTGCCAGCAGCTCCGGGACAGGTGAGCAGTACTTC. V is TRBV7-9 and J is TRBJ2-7; TRBD1 matches 8 bases. CDR1 SEHNR and CDR2 FQNEAQ come from the germline V gene (reference sequence). With 4 bases clipped from V and 7 bases from J, the junction kept 3 bases outside the gene matches. The CDR3 is 12 amino acids.